The present T cell receptor beta chain was sequenced within a study of T cells in Graves' hyperthyroidism and ophthalmopathy. Regarding the study as a whole: Within blood appeared most thyroid clonotypes that had expanded above 0.001. Before onset, ophthalmopathy was predicted by the model a median around 6.5 months earlier.

CDR3 size: 16 residues. The germline V gene encodes CDR1 MDHEN and CDR2 SYDVKM. Trimming left V 3 bases short and J 6 bases short, with 18 bases between. Ophthalmopathy cases met thresholds of Clinical Activity Score at least 3, NOSPECS grade at least 4 and duration under 3 months. Exclusions: uncontrolled infection, other autoimmune disease, pregnancy, lactation. RNA transcripts were the template for amplifying TCR beta CDR3 regions. TCR CDR3 underwent first-round RT-PCR with the HTBI primer set. TCRdb independently ran MiXCR on the multiplex PCR reads; one entry per CDR3 protein. In the table there are 500,000 or so distinct CDR3 sequences, about 16% of which are singletons. This clonotype was detected ten times or more. Its cognate antigen is unknown.

This clonotype originated in a woman aged 25 to 45 with Graves' ophthalmopathy. V usage is TRBV28 and J usage is TRBJ1-5; TRBD1 might be the D (5 bases). The material sequenced was blood. DNA of the CDR3: TGTGCCAGCAGTTTTGCTGGGGGACGGGTCCCTCAGCCCCAGCATTTT. This encodes CASSFAGGRVPQPQHF.